This T cell receptor beta chain was recorded in a study of low-dose radiotherapy and immunotherapy resistance in tumors (dated by TCRdb to about 2022). In terms of the full investigation: Cohort 1 received 0.5 Gy per fraction every 2 weeks, with a prescribed total PTV dose of 6.5 Gy. In Cohort 2, 1 Gy per fraction was delivered every two weeks, for a total of 13 Gy over 26 weeks. Patients were given nivolumab as a 240 mg flat dose every two weeks and ipilimumab at 1 mg/kg every six weeks, with both drugs delivered intravenously. Cyclophosphamide 200 mg/m2 was given intravenously every two weeks, one day before each radiation and immunotherapy administration. Aspirin 300 mg was taken orally once daily by patients for four cycles, starting on cycle 1 day 1. No randomization into treatment groups was done for the people taking part in the trial. Eight patients were included in the translational analysis, namely three from the first dose cohort plus the first five from the second dose cohort.

From the cysteine up to the phenylalanine, the CDR3 has a length of 13 residues. The kept DNA is CDR3 alone, 39 bases in frame from the first base. Reading the germline V gene gives CDR1 LGHNA and CDR2 YSLEER. The junction shows trimming of 4 bases on V and 7 bases on J, plus 10 bases between the germline ends. The donors took part in RACIN, a single-arm, phase I, dose-escalation trial that combined nivolumab, ipilimumab, aspirin, low-dose cyclophosphamide and low-dose radiotherapy. Patients were eligible if they had advanced solid tumors that were TIL-negative. Regarding this clonotype: The antigen it binds to is not known. The input lacks base qualities; no much larger clone sits a single base away.

To make first-strand cDNA, Superscript III was used along with a set of TRAV- and TRBV-specific primers so that both the TCRalpha and TCRbeta chains were covered. A roughly 22-cycle PCR with Phusion amplified the TCRs, pairing a constant-region primer with the adapter that was attached to the V primers. The isolated mRNA was amplified using the MessageAmp II aRNA Amplification Kit, with in vitro transcription performed for roughly 15 hours at 37 degrees C. The Dynabeads mRNA DIRECT Purification Kit was used to isolate mRNA for TCR sequencing. Indexed Illumina adapters were added in a second roughly 26-cycle Phusion PCR, and the resulting products were purified with AMPure XP beads. The paper's data handling went like this. Using custom Perl scripts, TCR sequences that encoded the same protein were pooled, out-of-frame sequences were dropped, and the abundance of each clonotype was calculated. TCR sequences supported by only a single read were excluded from analysis. Repertoire metrics included Shannon entropy, Gini index, clonality, richness, and frequency of TCRs shared between repertoires. Starting from the raw public reads, TCRdb applied fastp trimming at Q25, assembled clones with MiXCR and retained in-frame beta chains. Each CDR3 protein gets just one entry, which takes the most common genes and DNA from the rows behind it. These V and J calls rely on TCRdb rather than the paper's analysis. This sample lists approximately 12,000 distinct CDR3 sequences; less than 65% were detected once. Together, the top ten hold roughly 7.1% of the sample.

The origin of this receptor is a human donor with advanced metastatic prostate, ovarian, gallbladder or colorectal cancer (not recorded which). This table probably holds off-target reads from a library built for another chain. The rearranged segments are TRBV4-3 and TRBJ1-4; a weak D assignment points to TRBD1 (5 bases agree). The CDR3 reads as follows: CASSLTVPEKLFF. The sequenced DNA: TGCGCCAGCAGCCTGACAGTACCTGAAAAACTGTTTTTT.